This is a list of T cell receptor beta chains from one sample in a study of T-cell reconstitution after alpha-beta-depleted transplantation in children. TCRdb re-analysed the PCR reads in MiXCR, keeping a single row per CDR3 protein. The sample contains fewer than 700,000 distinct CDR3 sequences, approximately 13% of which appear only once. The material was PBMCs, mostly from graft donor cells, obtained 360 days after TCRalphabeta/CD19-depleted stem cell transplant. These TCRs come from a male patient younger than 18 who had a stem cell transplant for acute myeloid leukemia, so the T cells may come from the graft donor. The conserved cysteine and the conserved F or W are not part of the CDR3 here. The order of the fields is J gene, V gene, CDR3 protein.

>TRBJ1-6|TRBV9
ASSVGEAGNSPLH
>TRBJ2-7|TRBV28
ASRKPGQGAYEQY
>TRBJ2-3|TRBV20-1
SAVTSGTTDTQY
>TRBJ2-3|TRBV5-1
ASSLGGLAGEWTDTQY
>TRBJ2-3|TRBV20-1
SAQGAGLAGAATQY
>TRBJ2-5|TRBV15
ATSRVGGGGETQY
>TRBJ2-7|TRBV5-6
ASSLAGHLYEQY
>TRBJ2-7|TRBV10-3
AISGRTATSYEQY
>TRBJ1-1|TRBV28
ASSLVGQASTEAF
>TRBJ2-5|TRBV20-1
SARGLETQY
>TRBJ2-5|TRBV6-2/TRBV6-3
ASSYSITQY
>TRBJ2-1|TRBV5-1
ASKLAGGVESYNEQF
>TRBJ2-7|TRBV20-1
SAPPGQY
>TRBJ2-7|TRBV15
ATSMNLAGVSYEQY
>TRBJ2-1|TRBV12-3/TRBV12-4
ASSLWATRGYNEQF
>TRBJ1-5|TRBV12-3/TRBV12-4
ASGFGQMPQH
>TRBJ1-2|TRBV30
AWSNYGYT
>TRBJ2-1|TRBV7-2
ASTPTSLLNNEQF
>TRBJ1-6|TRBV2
ASSEVNSPLH
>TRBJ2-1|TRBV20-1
SARDLGLAGGRGQYNEQF
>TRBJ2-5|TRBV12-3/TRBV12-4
ASSWGGLQETQY
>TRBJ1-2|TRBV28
ASSLSSWGPNGYT
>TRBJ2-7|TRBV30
AWSGLQSYEQY
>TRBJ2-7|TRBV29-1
SVTDRGSYEQY
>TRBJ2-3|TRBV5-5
ASSLWDSSTDTQY
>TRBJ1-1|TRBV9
ASSVVPGQNTEAF
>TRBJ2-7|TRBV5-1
ASSSDRGYEQY
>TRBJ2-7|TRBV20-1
SASGREGPYEQY
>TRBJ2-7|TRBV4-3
ASSQDVGIAYEQY
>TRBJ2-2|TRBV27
ASSFLTGTVYTGELF
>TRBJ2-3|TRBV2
ASRAGLAGSRTTTDTQY
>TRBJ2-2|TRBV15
ATSSTWGRGTGELF
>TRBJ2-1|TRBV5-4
ASSLPSGEQF
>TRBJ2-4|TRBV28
ASSLWQGLAKNIQY
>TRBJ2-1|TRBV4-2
ASSQDGEGSYNEQF
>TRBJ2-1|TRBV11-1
ASSLGQKISSYNEQF
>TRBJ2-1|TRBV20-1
SARAGGRAYNEQF
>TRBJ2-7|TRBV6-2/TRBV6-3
ASSYSGPHYEQY
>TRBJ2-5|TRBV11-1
ASSPWTSGAGETQY
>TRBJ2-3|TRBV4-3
ASSQVSASGSKDTQY
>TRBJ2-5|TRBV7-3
ASSPTGVRGLREAETQY
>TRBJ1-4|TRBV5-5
ASSLFRGLGDEKLF
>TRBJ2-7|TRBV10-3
AISGTLAGGNEQY
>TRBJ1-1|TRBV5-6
ASSYSGAIPEAF
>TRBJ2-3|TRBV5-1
ASSLRESKLFTDTQY
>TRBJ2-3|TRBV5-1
ASSWGGALPPDTQY
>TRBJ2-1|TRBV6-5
ASSYSRRNNEQF
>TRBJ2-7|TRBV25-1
ASSESITARMGEQY
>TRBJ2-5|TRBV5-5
ASSKDSPRETQY
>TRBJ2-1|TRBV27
ASRTPGLQF
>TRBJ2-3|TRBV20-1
SVAGGTDTQY
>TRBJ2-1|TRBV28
ASAEGGLPYNEQF
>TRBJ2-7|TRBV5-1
ASSFGTSDTYEQY
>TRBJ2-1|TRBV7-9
ASSFSASGTIADEQF
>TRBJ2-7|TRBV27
ASSHGGFAYEQY
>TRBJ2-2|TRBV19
ASSIGRTVLIGTGELF
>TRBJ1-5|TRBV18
ASSPTGAYPDQPQH
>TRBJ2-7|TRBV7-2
ASSPRDIPYEQY
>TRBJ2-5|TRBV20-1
SADTTGYQETQY